This T cell receptor beta chain was captured in a study of blood T cell repertoires in COVID-19 (dated by TCRdb to 2018 to 2020). General notes on the study: Collaborator samples came from the United States, Italy and Spain and covered acute and convalescent phases of COVID-19. HLA class I and class II types, where available, came from metadata supplied by the sample provider rather than from assay-based typing. Samples were obtained from the ongoing ImmuneRACE study (first 160 participants) and from 1,254 subjects provided by 6 global collaborators. The repertoires were made available in a free public database intended to serve as a resource for research on the immune response to SARS-CoV-2. Nearly every sample came with metadata listing a de-identified subject ID, COVID-19 status, age in years and sex. Deeply sampled blood TCRbeta repertoires from subjects exposed to, actively infected with, or recovered from COVID-19 were included in the dataset. The material from the prospective study consisted of cDNA or gDNA derived from T cells, B-cell-depleted T cells, or PBMCs.

Broader findings and caveats from the paper: How much clinical and demographic metadata was included differed by source and by participant, and the metadata was provided uncurated.

In the case of this clone: Its antigen has not been determined. Nothing much larger sits one base from this clone, and base qualities are not available.

The immunoSEQ Assay, a bias-controlled multiplex PCR, was used to amplify TCRbeta CDR3 regions from genomic DNA. On the authors' methods: Nucleated cell counts per sample were estimated from amplification of reference gene primers within the assay. Sequence reads were collapsed and filtered to measure the absolute abundance of every unique TCRbeta CDR3 rearrangement. For each sample, productive Simpson clonality was calculated as the square root of Simpson's diversity index over productive rearrangements. In its TCRdb copy, this immuneACCESS table keeps in-frame sequences only and misses some clones. Where compared with another copy, unresolved V genes explain less than half of these, and the others have no known cause. V, J and clone size are those of that table, while D and trimming were read from the DNA. For this sample the table gives around 37,000 clones, of which around 87% were detected only once. About 25% of the sample rests with the top ten.

Collaborating institutions collected whole blood in K2EDTA tubes following their own protocols. For TCRbeta analysis, collaborators shipped samples in one of three forms: frozen whole blood, isolated PBMCs, or DNA extracted from either of those sample types. This clonotype was obtained from a man in his sixties with active or convalescent COVID-19. Material: peripheral blood.

The CDR3 has the sequence CASSHRDSAYNEQFF. The DNA sequence is TGCGCCAGCAGCCATCGGGACAGCGCCTACAATGAGCAGTTCTTC. The sequence joins TRBV5-1 to TRBJ2-1, with TRBD1 matching 7 junction bases. The V end gives up 4 bases and the J end 2 bases, leaving 6 bases in the junction not matched to a gene. The CDR3, cysteine through phenylalanine, is 15 amino acids long. Just the 45-base CDR3 DNA is kept, in frame starting at base 1. For CDR1 and CDR2, the germline V gene lists SGHRS and YFSETQ.